Listed here are 22 T cell receptor beta chains from one sample, sequenced in a study of cytomegalovirus exposure and HLA in healthy donors. Primers included in the PCR were 60 Vbeta and 13 Jbeta primers. Clones were sequenced by immunoSEQ multiplex PCR, and TCRdb holds only the in-frame ones, with some missing. The table shows about 170,000 clones, with 82% occurring only once. The sequencing input was PBMCs. The receptors originated from a male donor in good health and CMV-seronegative.

The CDR3 DNA sequence: TGCGCCAGCAGCCAAGGCATAACGGGAGCCGGGGAGCTGTTTTTT. It encodes CASSQGITGAGELFF. The chain carries TRBV4-3 and TRBJ2-2, with a tentative D call TRBD2 (6 bases). V lost 1 base and J 6 bases, leaving 12 bases between the germline ends. This CDR3 has 15 amino acids. The germline V gene has CDR1 LGHNA and CDR2 YSLEER.

This clone was picked up one time. This chain uses TRBV9 with TRBJ2-7; possible D gene TRBD1, 6 bases. The ends were cut back, 10 bases at V and 6 bases at J, with 23 bases in the middle. Per the germline V gene, CDR1 is SGDLS and CDR2 is YYNGEE. This CDR3 has 14 amino acids. The CDR3 nucleotides read TGTGCCCAAAGAGGGGGATCCCTGCTTGGCGAGCAGTACTTC. This encodes CAQRGGSLLGEQYF.

The V call is TRBV15, the J call TRBJ2-3, with D possibly TRBD2 on 7 matching bases. Germline CDR1 LNHNV, CDR2 YYDKDF (reference sequence). V lost 1 base to trimming and J lost 2 bases, with 19 bases between them. The CDR3 covers 18 residues. CDR3 protein: CATSRAPGGRLVTDTQYF. In nucleotides, the CDR3 is TGTGCCACCAGCAGAGCTCCCGGGGGGCGCCTGGTCACAGATACGCAGTATTTT. Combining the CDR3 with reference TRBV15 and TRBJ2-3 gives the whole variable domain DAMVIQNPRYQVTQFGKPVTLSCSQTLNHNVMYWYQQKSSQAPKLLFHYYDKDFNNEADTPDNFQSRRPNTSFCFLDIRSPGLGDTAMYLCATSRAPGGRLVTDTQYFGPGTRLTVL.

This clone showed up just a few times. The chain combines TRBV7-9 with TRBJ1-4; D uncertain. This CDR3 is 17 amino acids long. Germline-derived CDR1 and CDR2 are SEHNR and FQNEAQ (reference sequence). V was cut by 3 bases and J by 7 bases, with 21 bases left in between. In DNA form, the CDR3 reads TGTGCCAGCAGCTTTCTCCCCGTTGGGAGGGCGAGTGAAAAACTGTTTTTT. It encodes CASSFLPVGRASEKLFF. Drawing the rest from reference TRBV7-9 and TRBJ1-4, the complete variable domain is DTGVSQNPRHKITKRGQNVTFRCDPISEHNRLYWYRQTLGQGPEFLTYFQNEAQLEKSRLLSDRFSAERPKGSFSTLEIQRTEQGDSAMYLCASSFLPVGRASEKLFFGSGTQLSVL.

This clone appeared once. This chain joins TRBV9 and TRBJ2-5; 14 positions match TRBD2. Germline loops: CDR1 SGDLS, CDR2 YYNGEE. Losses at the gene ends were 4 bases for V and 11 bases for J; bases not matched to a gene: 10. CDR3 length: 15 amino acids. The DNA for the CDR3 is TGTGCCAGCAGCCCAGGGACTAGCGGGGGTCTCTCACAGTACTTC. Residues: CASSPGTSGGLSQYF.

V is TRBV4-1 and J is TRBJ2-7, with D maybe TRBD2 (5 bases). The V gene's germline CDR1 is MGHRA and CDR2 YSYEKL. V dropped 2 bases and J dropped 0 bases, with 20 bases sitting between them. The CDR3 covers 18 residues. CDR3 region: CASSQLPSVAKSSYEQYF. The CDR3 nucleotides are TGCGCCAGCAGCCAACTACCCTCGGTAGCGAAAAGCTCCTACGAGCAGTACTTC.

V usage is TRBV28 and J usage is TRBJ1-4, with D possibly being TRBD1 (5 bases). V dropped 1 base and J dropped 3 bases, with 12 bases sitting between them. The CDR3 is 16 residues long. CDR1 and CDR2 from the germline V gene are MDHEN and SYDVKM. This CDR3 is CASSLLARDPNEKLFF. As DNA, the CDR3 is TGTGCCAGCAGTTTATTAGCCAGGGATCCTAATGAAAAACTGTTTTTT.

This clone has just one count. V gene TRBV11-3 combines with J gene TRBJ2-5, with TRBD1 identical over 12 bases. Germline V gene lookup returns CDR1 SGHNT and CDR2 YENEEA. The CDR3 is 15 amino acids. The trim removed 5 bases at V and 4 bases at J, leaving 5 bases unmatched. The DNA of the CDR3 is TGTGCCAGCAGCCTCGGGACAGGGGGCGGAGAGACCCAGTACTTC. Translating gives CASSLGTGGGETQYF.

The chain has TRBV30 and TRBJ2-2; D unresolved. The CDR3 spans 13 residues. The V and J ends lost 8 bases and 1 base respectively, with 11 bases between them. Germline V gives CDR1 GTSNPN, CDR2 SVGIG (reference sequence). CDR3 nucleotide sequence: TGTGCCCGATACCACAGGAACACCGGGGAGCTGTTTTTT. This translates into CARYHRNTGELFF. The full variable domain, completed using reference TRBV30 and TRBJ2-2, is SQTIHQWPATLVQPVGSPLSLECTVEGTSNPNLYWYRQAAGRGLQLLFYSVGIGQISSEVPQNLSASRPQDRQFILSSKKLLLSDSGFYLCARYHRNTGELFFGEGSRLTVL.

The rearrangement joins TRBV25-1 to TRBJ1-2; no clear D. The germline V and J ends were trimmed by 7 bases and 4 bases, with 19 bases remaining between them. This CDR3 spans 15 amino acids. Looked up from germline, CDR1 is MGHDK and CDR2 is SYGVNS. CDR3 sequence reads: CASTGRSWGVYGYTF. CDR3 bases: TGTGCCAGCACTGGGCGGAGTTGGGGAGTCTATGGCTACACCTTC.

A few counts support this clone. This chain joins TRBV6-6 and TRBJ1-1; D is possibly TRBD1 (5 bases). Trimming took 2 bases from V and 1 from J, leaving 14 bases between them. The CDR3 is made up of 16 amino acids. Germline V CDR1 and CDR2: MNHNY, SVGAGI (reference sequence). The CDR3 DNA is TGTGCCAGCAGTTACCGGCCAAGACAGACGAACACTGAAGCTTTCTTT. It codes for CASSYRPRQTNTEAFF.

V is TRBV6-6 and J is TRBJ2-1, with TRBD1 matching over 8 bases. Germline V gives CDR1 MNHNY, CDR2 SVGAGI (reference sequence). V gave up 6 bases and J gave up 6 bases; unmatched junction bases: 7. This CDR3 contains 14 residues. CDR3 in DNA: TGTGCCAGCAGCGACAGGGGAAGACCCAATGAGCAGTTCTTC. This encodes CASSDRGRPNEQFF.

The sample holds one count of this clone. The V gene is TRBV2, the J gene TRBJ2-3, with no clear D. Germline CDR1 is SNHLY and CDR2 is FYNNEI. CDR3 length: 13 amino acids. The CDR3 coding sequence is TGTGCTTCCCCCCCTGCGGTTGGGGATACGCAGTATTTT. This codes for CASPPAVGDTQYF.

This clone came up a few times. V is TRBV2 and J is TRBJ2-2; a possible D gene is TRBD2 (6 bases). Germline V CDR1 and CDR2: SNHLY, FYNNEI. The CDR3 extends over 15 amino acids. V shed 6 bases and J shed 1 base, with 12 bases lying between them. CDR3 region: CASRAGSGNTGELFF. CDR3 coding DNA: TGTGCCAGCAGGGCTGGTAGCGGGAACACCGGGGAGCTGTTTTTT.

V and J are TRBV9 and TRBJ1-5; possibly TRBD1 for D (5 bases). CDR3 length: 14 residues. V was trimmed by 4 bases and J by 1 base, leaving 9 bases between them. Germline CDR1 is SGDLS and CDR2 is YYNGEE. The CDR3: CASSSTDSNQPQHF. DNA of the CDR3: TGTGCCAGCAGCTCGACAGACAGCAATCAGCCCCAGCATTTT.

The CDR3 sequence: CASSPTGAVYEQYF. The CDR3 bases are TGTGCCAGCAGCCCGACAGGGGCGGTCTACGAGCAGTACTTC. The chain combines TRBV28 with TRBJ2-7; 8 positions match TRBD1. Trimming cost V 6 bases and J 3 bases; bases outside gene matches: 7. Germline V lookup: CDR1 MDHEN, CDR2 SYDVKM. The CDR3 is 14 residues long. Supplemented by reference TRBV28 and TRBJ2-7, the full variable domain reads DVKVTQSSRYLVKRTGEKVFLECVQDMDHENMFWYRQDPGLGLRLIYFSYDVKMKEKGDIPEGYSVSREKKERFSLILESASTNQTSMYLCASSPTGAVYEQYFGPGTRLTVT.

The chain combines TRBV5-4 with TRBJ2-7; TRBD2 is a possible D gene (5 bases). V gave up 1 base and J gave up 2 bases, with 7 bases separating them. Germline V gene sequence: CDR1 SGHNT, CDR2 YYREEE (reference sequence). This CDR3 comprises 13 residues. CDR3 coding DNA: TGTGCCAGCAGCTTGCGGGGAGCCTACGAGCAGTACTTC. Its translation: CASSLRGAYEQYF.

A remark on this clone: The junction differs from germline at one of its ends, possibly a read error. The sample holds other DNA sequences that translate to the same CDR3. The chain uses TRBV27 and TRBJ2-2; weak D call: TRBD2 (5 bases). Germline V gene sequence: CDR1 MNHEY, CDR2 SMNVEV (reference sequence). The CDR3 sequence is 13 residues long. The CDR3 nucleotides are TGTGCCAGCAGTTTACGGCGGGCCGGCGAGCTGTTTTTT. This gives the protein CASSLRRAGELFF.

The chain combines TRBV13 with TRBJ2-1; 7 nucleotides align to TRBD2. J was trimmed by 5 bases and V by 5 bases; bases with no gene match: 15. CDR1 is PRHDT and CDR2 is FYEKMQ in the germline V gene (reference sequence). This CDR3 is built from 17 residues. The DNA for the CDR3 is TGTGCCAGCAGCAAAAACTCACTAGCGTCCACAAACAATGAGCAGTTCTTC. It yields the protein CASSKNSLASTNNEQFF. Full variable domain (missing parts from reference TRBV13 and TRBJ2-1): AAGVIQSPRHLIKEKRETATLKCYPIPRHDTVYWYQQGPGQDPQFLISFYEKMQSDKGSIPDRFSAQQFSDYHSELNMSSLELGDSALYFCASSKNSLASTNNEQFFGPGTRLTVL.

The rearrangement joins TRBV2 to TRBJ1-5; D may be TRBD1 (6 bases). V dropped 3 bases and J dropped 6 bases, with 18 bases sitting between them. Germline V gene sequence: CDR1 SNHLY, CDR2 FYNNEI. The CDR3 runs 16 residues. The CDR3 DNA follows: TGTGCCAGCAGTGATGTTTCGGGGGGGGCGAGTCAGCCCCAGCATTTT. Protein product: CASSDVSGGASQPQHF. Full variable domain (missing parts from reference TRBV2 and TRBJ1-5): EPEVTQTPSHQVTQMGQEVILRCVPISNHLYFYWYRQILGQKVEFLVSFYNNEISEKSEIFDDQFSVERPDGSNFTLKIRSTKLEDSAMYFCASSDVSGGASQPQHFGDGTRLSIL.

This sequence joins TRBV7-9 and TRBJ1-4; no definite D call. The CDR3 consists of 15 residues. Germline V gene lookup returns CDR1 SEHNR and CDR2 FQNEAQ (reference sequence). The ends were cut back, 1 base at V and 7 bases at J, with 13 bases in the middle. The CDR3 here is CASSLVSGSGEKLFF. As DNA, the CDR3 is TGTGCCAGCAGCTTAGTTTCGGGGTCTGGTGAAAAACTGTTTTTT.

This chain uses TRBV29-1 with TRBJ1-1, with D hard to call. Trimming removed 2 bases from V and 2 bases from J, with 3 bases in between. Germline-derived CDR1 and CDR2 are SQVTM and ANQGSEA. CDR3 length: 11 amino acids. The CDR3 sequence is CSVELNTEAFF. For the CDR3, the DNA is TGCAGCGTTGAATTAAACACTGAAGCTTTCTTT. The entire variable domain, with the rest obtained from reference TRBV29-1 and TRBJ1-1, is as follows: SAVISQKPSRDICQRGTSLTIQCQVDSQVTMMFWYRQQPGQSLTLIATANQGSEATYESGFVIDKFPISRPNLTFSTLTVSNMSPEDSSIYLCSVELNTEAFFGQGTRLTVV.